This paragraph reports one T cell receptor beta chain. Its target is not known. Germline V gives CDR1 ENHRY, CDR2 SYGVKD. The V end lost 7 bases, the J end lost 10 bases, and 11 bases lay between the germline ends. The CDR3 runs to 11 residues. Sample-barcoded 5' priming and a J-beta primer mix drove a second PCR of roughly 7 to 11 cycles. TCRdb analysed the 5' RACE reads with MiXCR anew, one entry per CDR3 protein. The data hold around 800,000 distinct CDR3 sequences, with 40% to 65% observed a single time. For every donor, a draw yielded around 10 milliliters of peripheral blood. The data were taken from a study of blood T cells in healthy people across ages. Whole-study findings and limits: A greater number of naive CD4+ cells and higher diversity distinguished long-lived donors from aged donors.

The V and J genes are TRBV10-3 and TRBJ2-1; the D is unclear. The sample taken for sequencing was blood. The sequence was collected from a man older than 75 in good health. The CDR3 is CAIMKGDEQFF. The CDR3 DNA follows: TGTGCCATCATGAAGGGCGACGAGCAGTTCTTC.